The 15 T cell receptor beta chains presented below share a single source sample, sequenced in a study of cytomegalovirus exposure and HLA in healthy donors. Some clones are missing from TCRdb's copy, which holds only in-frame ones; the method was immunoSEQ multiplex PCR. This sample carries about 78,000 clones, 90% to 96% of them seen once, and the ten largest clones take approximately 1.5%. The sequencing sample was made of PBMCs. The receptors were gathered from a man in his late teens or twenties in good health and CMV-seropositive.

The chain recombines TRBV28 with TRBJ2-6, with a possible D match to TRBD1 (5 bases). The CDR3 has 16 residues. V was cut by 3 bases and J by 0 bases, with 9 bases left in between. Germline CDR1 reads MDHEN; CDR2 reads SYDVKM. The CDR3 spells CASSFGHSSGANVLTF. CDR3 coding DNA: TGTGCCAGCAGTTTCGGACATTCCTCTGGGGCCAACGTCCTGACTTTC.

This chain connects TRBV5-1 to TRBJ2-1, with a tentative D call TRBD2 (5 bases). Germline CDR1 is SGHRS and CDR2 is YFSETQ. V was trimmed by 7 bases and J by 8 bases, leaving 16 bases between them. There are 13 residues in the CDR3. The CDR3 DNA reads TGCGCCAGCTATGCGGGCACTGTGGATGAGCAGTTCTTC. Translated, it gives CASYAGTVDEQFF.

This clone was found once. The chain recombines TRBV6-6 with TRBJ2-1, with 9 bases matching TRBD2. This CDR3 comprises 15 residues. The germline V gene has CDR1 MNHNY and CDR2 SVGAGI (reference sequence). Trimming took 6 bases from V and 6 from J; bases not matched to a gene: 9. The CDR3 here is CASSPSSGKGNEQFF. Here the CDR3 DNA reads TGTGCCAGCAGCCCCTCTAGCGGGAAAGGCAATGAGCAGTTCTTC.

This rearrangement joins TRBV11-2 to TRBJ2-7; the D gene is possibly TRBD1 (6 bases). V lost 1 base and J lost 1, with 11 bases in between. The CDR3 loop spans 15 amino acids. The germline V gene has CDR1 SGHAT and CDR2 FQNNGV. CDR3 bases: TGTGCCAGCAGCTTAGTGGGGGCAGGGTCCTACGAGCAGTACTTC. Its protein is CASSLVGAGSYEQYF.

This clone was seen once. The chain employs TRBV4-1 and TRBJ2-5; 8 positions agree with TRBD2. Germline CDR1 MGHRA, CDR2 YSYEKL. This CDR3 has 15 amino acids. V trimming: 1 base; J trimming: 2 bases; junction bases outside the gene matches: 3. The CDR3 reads CASSQVAGGQETQYF. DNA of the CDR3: TGCGCCAGCAGCCAAGTTGCGGGGGGACAAGAGACCCAGTACTTC.

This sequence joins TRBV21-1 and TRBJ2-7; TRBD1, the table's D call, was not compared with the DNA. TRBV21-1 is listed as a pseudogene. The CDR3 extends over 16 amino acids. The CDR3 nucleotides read TGTGCCAGCAGCAAAGAAGTCGGGACAGGGCCCTACGAGCAGTACTTC. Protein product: CASSKEVGTGPYEQYF.

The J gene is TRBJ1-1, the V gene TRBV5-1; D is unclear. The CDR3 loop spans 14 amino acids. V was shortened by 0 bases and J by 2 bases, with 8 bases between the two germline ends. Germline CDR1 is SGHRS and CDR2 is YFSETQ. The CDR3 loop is CASSLEAGNTEAFF. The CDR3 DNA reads TGCGCCAGCAGCTTGGAGGCGGGCAACACTGAAGCTTTCTTT.

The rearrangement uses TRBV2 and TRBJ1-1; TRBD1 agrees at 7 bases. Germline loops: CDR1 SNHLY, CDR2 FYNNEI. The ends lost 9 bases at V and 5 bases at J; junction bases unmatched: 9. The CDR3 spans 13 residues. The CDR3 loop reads CARGNRGGTEAFF. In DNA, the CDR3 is TGTGCCAGGGGCAACAGGGGTGGTACTGAAGCTTTCTTT.

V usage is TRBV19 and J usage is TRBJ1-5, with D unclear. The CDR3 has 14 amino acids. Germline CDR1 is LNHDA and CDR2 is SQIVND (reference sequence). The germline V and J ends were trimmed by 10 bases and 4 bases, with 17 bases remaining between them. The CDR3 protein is CAIAEGVGNQPQHF. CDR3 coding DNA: TGTGCCATCGCGGAGGGAGTAGGAAATCAGCCCCAGCATTTT.

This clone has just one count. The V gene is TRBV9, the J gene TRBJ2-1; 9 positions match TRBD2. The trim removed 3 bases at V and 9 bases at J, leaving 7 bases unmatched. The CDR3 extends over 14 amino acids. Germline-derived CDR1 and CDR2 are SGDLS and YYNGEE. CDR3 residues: CASSAHSGSGEQFF. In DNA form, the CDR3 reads TGTGCCAGCAGCGCCCATAGCGGGAGTGGTGAGCAGTTCTTC.

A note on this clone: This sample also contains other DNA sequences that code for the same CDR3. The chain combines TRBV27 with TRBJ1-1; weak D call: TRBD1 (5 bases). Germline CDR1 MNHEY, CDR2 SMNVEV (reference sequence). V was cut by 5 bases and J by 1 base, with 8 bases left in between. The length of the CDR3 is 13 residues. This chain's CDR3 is CASSLTENTEAFF. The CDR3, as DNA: TGTGCCAGCAGTCTGACAGAGAACACTGAAGCTTTCTTT.

The CDR3 is CAISGLAGAYEQYF. CDR3 in DNA: TGTGCCATCAGTGGACTAGCGGGGGCCTACGAGCAGTACTTC. J is TRBJ2-7 and V is TRBV10-3; 12 positions agree with TRBD2. Germline V lookup: CDR1 ENHRY, CDR2 SYGVKD. With 4 bases clipped from V and 2 bases from J, the junction kept 0 bases outside the gene matches. CDR3 length: 14 residues.

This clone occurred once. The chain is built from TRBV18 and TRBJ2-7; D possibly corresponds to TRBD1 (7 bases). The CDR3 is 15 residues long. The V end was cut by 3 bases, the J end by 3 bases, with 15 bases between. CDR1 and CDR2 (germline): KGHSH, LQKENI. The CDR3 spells CASSPGQGGYYEQYF. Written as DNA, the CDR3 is TGTGCCAGCTCACCTGGCCAGGGGGGATACTACGAGCAGTACTTC. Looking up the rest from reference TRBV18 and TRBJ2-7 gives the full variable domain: NAGVMQNPRHLVRRRGQEARLRCSPMKGHSHVYWYRQLPEEGLKFMVYLQKENIIDESGMPKERFSAEFPKEGPSILRIQQVVRGDSAAYFCASSPGQGGYYEQYFGPGTRLTVT.

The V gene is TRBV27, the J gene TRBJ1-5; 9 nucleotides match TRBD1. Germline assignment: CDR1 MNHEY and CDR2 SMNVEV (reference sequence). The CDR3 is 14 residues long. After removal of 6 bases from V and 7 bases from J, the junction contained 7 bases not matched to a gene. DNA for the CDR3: TGTGCCAGCAGACCCACAGGGGGCAGGCAGCCCCAGCATTTT. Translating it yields CASRPTGGRQPQHF.

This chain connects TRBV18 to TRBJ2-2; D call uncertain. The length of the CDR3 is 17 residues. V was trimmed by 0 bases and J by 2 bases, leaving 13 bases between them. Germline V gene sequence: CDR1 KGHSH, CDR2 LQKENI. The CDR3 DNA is TGTGCCAGCTCACCACCTTCCGGAGCTTCTAACACCGGGGAGCTGTTTTTT. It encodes CASSPPSGASNTGELFF.